The 27 T cell receptor beta chains given below trace back to one sample, sequenced in a study of shared clonotypes between healthy human individuals. Naive CD8 cells comprised CD45RO-negative, CCR7-positively selected cells, excluding terminally differentiated effector memory CD45RA+ cells. The protocol was immunoSEQ multiplex PCR, while the TCRdb copy is restricted to in-frame clones and leaves out a portion. The sample lists roughly 2.1 million clones, 90% to 95% occurring once. Material for sequencing was naive CD8+ T cells from PBMCs. The origin of the receptors is a man between 18 and 35 years old in good health. Some clones in this sample may be carry-over from other donors' samples.

As concerns this clone: Other nucleotide sequences from this sample produce the same CDR3. The chain combines TRBV12-5 with TRBJ2-7; D unresolved. This CDR3 contains 13 residues. Germline values: CDR1 LGHNT, CDR2 FRNRAP. Trimming removed 1 base at V and 3 bases at J, with 7 bases between. CDR3: CASGLGVGYEQYF. In nucleotides, the CDR3 is TGTGCTAGTGGTTTGGGGGTAGGCTACGAGCAGTACTTC. The full variable domain, rest sourced from reference TRBV12-5 and TRBJ2-7, is DARVTQTPRHKVTEMGQEVTMRCQPILGHNTVFWYRQTMMQGLELLAYFRNRAPLDDSGMPKDRFSAEMPDATLATLKIQPSEPRDSAVYFCASGLGVGYEQYFGPGTRLTVT.

In its sample, this clone was seen once. The chain joins TRBV4-1 to TRBJ2-2; 12 bases are shared with TRBD2. The CDR3 loop spans 20 amino acids. Unmatched junction bases numbered 13, after V lost 0 bases and J lost 5 bases. Germline lookup yields CDR1 MGHRA and CDR2 YSYEKL. CDR3 loop: CASSQDGEMTSGSRTGELFF. The CDR3 nucleotides are TGCGCCAGCAGCCAAGATGGCGAAATGACTAGCGGGAGCCGAACCGGGGAGCTGTTTTTT.

The chain is built from TRBV2 and TRBJ2-3, with no clear D. This CDR3 region has 13 residues. V was clipped by 8 bases and J by 2 bases, with 11 bases between them. Germline CDR1 and CDR2: SNHLY and FYNNEI. The CDR3 reads CASLPRATDTQYF. CDR3 sequence (DNA): TGTGCCAGCCTTCCCAGAGCCACAGATACGCAGTATTTT.

Here the CDR3 reads CASLGTSGNTGELFF. The DNA of the CDR3 is TGTGCCAGCCTTGGGACTAGCGGGAACACCGGGGAGCTGTTTTTT. The rearrangement joins TRBV27 to TRBJ2-2, with TRBD2 matching 11 bases. Germline V lookup: CDR1 MNHEY, CDR2 SMNVEV (reference sequence). V gave up 8 bases and J gave up 1 base; unmatched junction bases: 3. The CDR3 totals 15 residues.

The J gene is TRBJ2-5, the V gene TRBV27; 10 bases agree with TRBD2. V lost 6 bases, J lost 1 base, and 14 bases stayed unmatched. The CDR3 totals 18 residues. The V gene's germline CDR1 is MNHEY and CDR2 SMNVEV (reference sequence). The CDR3 region is CASSAYTASGRSQETQYF. DNA of the CDR3: TGTGCCAGCAGCGCATACACGGCTAGCGGGAGATCCCAAGAGACCCAGTACTTC.

The V call is TRBV28, the J call TRBJ1-4; 10 positions agree with TRBD1. V was clipped by 4 bases and J by 6 bases; unmatched bases: 2. Per the germline V gene, CDR1 is MDHEN and CDR2 is SYDVKM. The CDR3 loop spans 14 amino acids. The CDR3 here is CASSSGTGDEKLFF. The CDR3 DNA sequence: TGTGCCAGCAGTTCCGGGACAGGGGATGAAAAACTGTTTTTT.

The table lists this clone with a few counts. This sequence joins TRBV7-9 and TRBJ2-2, with D possibly being TRBD1 (6 bases). Germline V lookup: CDR1 SEHNR, CDR2 FQNEAQ (reference sequence). This CDR3 comprises 16 residues. V was cut by 2 bases and J by 4 bases, with 14 bases left in between. DNA for the CDR3: TGTGCCAGCAGCTTACCCCGGGACACCTTCACCGGGGAGCTGTTTTTT. The encoded protein is CASSLPRDTFTGELFF.

The V and J genes are TRBV5-5 and TRBJ2-2; unclear D gene. The CDR3 consists of 13 residues. The germline V gene has CDR1 SGHKS and CDR2 YYEKEE (reference sequence). V lost 4 bases and J 6 bases, leaving 10 bases between the germline ends. The CDR3 loop is CASSGPEPGELFF. CDR3 sequence (DNA): TGTGCCAGCAGCGGTCCAGAGCCCGGGGAGCTGTTTTTT. The full variable domain, rest sourced from reference TRBV5-5 and TRBJ2-2, is DAGVTQSPTHLIKTRGQQVTLRCSPISGHKSVSWYQQVLGQGPQFIFQYYEKEERGRGNFPDRFSARQFPNYSSELNVNALLLGDSALYLCASSGPEPGELFFGEGSRLTVL.

The V gene is TRBV18, the J gene TRBJ2-7; possibly TRBD1 or TRBD2 for D (7 bases each). The V end lost 3 bases, the J end lost 3 bases, and 24 bases lay between the germline ends. The CDR3 covers 18 residues. Germline V CDR1 and CDR2: KGHSH, LQKENI. The CDR3, as DNA: TGTGCCAGCTCACCCGAGGGAGGGGGCGGAGGCATAGACTACGAGCAGTACTTC. Its protein is CASSPEGGGGGIDYEQYF.

This clone was seen a few times. The J gene is TRBJ1-5, the V gene TRBV9; D ambiguous. Germline CDR1 SGDLS, CDR2 YYNGEE. This CDR3 comprises 13 residues. The V and J ends lost 1 base and 7 bases respectively, with 9 bases between them. The CDR3 loop is CASSVSAGQPQHF. The CDR3 nucleotides are TGTGCCAGCAGCGTAAGCGCAGGCCAGCCCCAGCATTTT.

Concerning this clone itself: This sample includes further DNA sequences coding for the same CDR3. The V and J genes are TRBV5-4 and TRBJ2-1; D not resolved. Germline V gene lookup returns CDR1 SGHNT and CDR2 YYREEE (reference sequence). The CDR3 length is 13 residues. V was clipped by 1 base and J by 4 bases, with 6 bases between them. The CDR3 reads CASSLRAYNEQFF. In DNA, the CDR3 is TGTGCCAGCAGCTTGAGGGCGTACAATGAGCAGTTCTTC. The full variable domain, completed using reference TRBV5-4 and TRBJ2-1, is ETGVTQSPTHLIKTRGQQVTLRCSSQSGHNTVSWYQQALGQGPQFIFQYYREEENGRGNFPPRFSGLQFPNYSSELNVNALELDDSALYLCASSLRAYNEQFFGPGTRLTVL.

This chain links TRBV9 with TRBJ2-7; TRBD2 aligns across 7 bases. From germline, CDR1 is SGDLS and CDR2 YYNGEE. J was trimmed by 7 bases and V by 4 bases; bases with no gene match: 11. The CDR3 sequence is 14 residues long. CDR3 sequence (DNA): TGTGCCAGCAGCCCGCATGGGCGGGAGATTGAGCAGTACTTC. It is translated as CASSPHGREIEQYF.

The V gene is TRBV15, the J gene TRBJ2-5; D gene uncertain. This CDR3 is 15 amino acids long. From germline, CDR1 is LNHNV and CDR2 YYDKDF (reference sequence). V was shortened by 4 bases and J by 3 bases, with 15 bases between the two germline ends. The CDR3 DNA sequence: TGTGCCACCAGCACTGACCACACTGTGGAAGAGACCCAGTACTTC. Translating it yields CATSTDHTVEETQYF.

The rearrangement uses TRBV27 and TRBJ2-7; 9 bases match TRBD1. The germline V gene encodes CDR1 MNHEY and CDR2 SMNVEV (reference sequence). The CDR3 runs to 16 residues. Trimming took 0 bases from V and 6 from J; bases not matched to a gene: 9. CDR3 coding DNA: TGTGCCAGCAGTTTATCCCTGGGACAGGGTCCTTTCGAGCAGTACTTC. Translation: CASSLSLGQGPFEQYF.

J is TRBJ1-2 and V is TRBV30; D ambiguous. Germline CDR1 GTSNPN, CDR2 SVGIG (reference sequence). The CDR3 sequence is 14 residues long. Trimming cost V 3 bases and J 6 bases, with 17 bases left between them. DNA of the CDR3: TGTGCCTGGAGGGAGGGCGCCGGCTGGGATGGCTACACCTTC. Translated: CAWREGAGWDGYTF.

Here the CDR3 DNA reads TGTGCCAGCAGTTTACTCGGCCAGGGGATCGCCGGGGAGCTGTTTTTT. Translation gives CASSLLGQGIAGELFF. This chain joins TRBV27 and TRBJ2-2, with D perhaps matching TRBD1 (6 bases). Deletions cut 2 bases from V and 6 bases from J, with 16 bases between. Per the germline V gene, CDR1 is MNHEY and CDR2 is SMNVEV (reference sequence). This CDR3 comprises 16 residues.

V and J are TRBV4-1 and TRBJ1-4; the D gene is possibly TRBD1 (6 bases). This CDR3 contains 19 residues. The V end was cut by 0 bases, the J end by 8 bases, with 25 bases between. Per germline, CDR1 MGHRA and CDR2 YSYEKL. Written as DNA, the CDR3 is TGCGCCAGCAGCCAAGAAGGTATTTCACGGGACAACCTTCGGGAAAAACTGTTTTTT. Protein sequence: CASSQEGISRDNLREKLFF.

J is TRBJ2-3 and V is TRBV4-3, with 9 bases that match TRBD2. V dropped 0 bases and J dropped 0; count of bases not matched to a gene: 16. The CDR3 runs 21 residues. The germline V gene encodes CDR1 LGHNA and CDR2 YSLEER. The chain's CDR3 is CASSQEAVSVGTSGSTDTQYF. The CDR3 nucleotides read TGCGCCAGCAGCCAAGAAGCCGTGAGCGTGGGAACTAGCGGGAGCACAGATACGCAGTATTTT.

V gene TRBV5-4 combines with J gene TRBJ2-7; perhaps D is TRBD1 or TRBD2 (6 bases each). CDR3 length: 14 amino acids. Germline V lookup: CDR1 SGHNT, CDR2 YYREEE (reference sequence). Trimming took 5 bases from V and 7 from J, leaving 19 bases between them. The CDR3 nucleotides read TGTGCCAGCAGACTTGGGGGGCCGAGGGGGGAGCAGTACTTC. Translation gives CASRLGGPRGEQYF.

V is TRBV27 and J is TRBJ2-5; 10 nucleotides align to TRBD1. With 6 bases clipped from V and 4 bases from J, the junction kept 11 bases outside the gene matches. Germline values: CDR1 MNHEY, CDR2 SMNVEV (reference sequence). The CDR3 consists of 16 residues. In nucleotides, the CDR3 is TGTGCCAGCAGCGGAACCGGGACAGGGGCGGCAGAGACCCAGTACTTC. The encoded protein is CASSGTGTGAAETQYF.

The V and J genes are TRBV28 and TRBJ2-7; possible D gene TRBD2, 6 bases. V was trimmed by 3 bases and J by 4 bases, leaving 13 bases between them. The CDR3 runs to 14 residues. CDR1 is MDHEN, CDR2 SYDVKM, per germline. CDR3 sequence reads: CASSFLGDLYEQYF. The CDR3 DNA reads as TGTGCCAGCAGTTTTCTTGGGGACTTATACGAGCAGTACTTC.

The chain has TRBV19 and TRBJ2-7; D call uncertain. The CDR3 runs to 14 residues. V was shortened by 7 bases and J by 3 bases, with 16 bases between the two germline ends. Germline lookup yields CDR1 LNHDA and CDR2 SQIVND (reference sequence). The CDR3 protein is CASTPSPGNYEQYF. CDR3 in DNA: TGTGCCAGTACCCCAAGTCCAGGAAACTACGAGCAGTACTTC.

The chain couples TRBV4-3 to TRBJ2-1; the match to TRBD2 covers 9 bases. V shed 2 bases, J shed 8 bases, and the junction held 7 bases outside the gene matches. The germline CDR1 and CDR2 sequences are LGHNA and YSLEER. The CDR3 sequence is 15 residues long. The CDR3: CASSQSWREGDEQFF. CDR3 bases: TGCGCCAGCAGCCAATCCTGGCGGGAGGGCGATGAGCAGTTCTTC.

This clone appeared once. This CDR3 is also generated by other DNA sequences in the sample. The chain has TRBV7-9 and TRBJ2-5; no firm D call. V was cut by 5 bases and J by 5 bases, with 6 bases left in between. The CDR3 consists of 11 residues. Germline V gene data show CDR1 as SEHNR and CDR2 as FQNEAQ (reference sequence). The CDR3 loop is CASSTPETQYF. The CDR3 DNA reads as TGTGCCAGCAGCACACCCGAGACCCAGTACTTC.

CDR3 in DNA: TGTGCCAGCAGCTTTAGCGACGAGCAGTACTTC. It encodes CASSFSDEQYF. The V call is TRBV7-9, the J call TRBJ2-7, with a weak D call TRBD2 (5 bases). The germline CDR1 and CDR2 sequences are SEHNR and FQNEAQ (reference sequence). The CDR3 spans 11 residues. V was shortened by 3 bases and J by 5 bases, with 5 bases between the two germline ends.

The chain has TRBV28 and TRBJ1-5; D is uncertain. The CDR3 is 15 amino acids. Germline lookup yields CDR1 MDHEN and CDR2 SYDVKM. V lost 7 bases and J lost 1, with 14 bases in between. The CDR3 DNA is TGTGCCAGCACCATTACCCCCGACAGCAATCAGCCCCAGCATTTT. Translation: CASTITPDSNQPQHF.

The chain couples TRBV5-1 to TRBJ1-2; D is uncertain. This CDR3 is built from 13 residues. V was pared by 0 bases and J by 4 bases, with 7 bases between. Germline loops: CDR1 SGHRS, CDR2 YFSETQ. The CDR3, as DNA: TGCGCCAGCAGCTTGGGGCTTCTCTATGGCTACACCTTC. Protein sequence: CASSLGLLYGYTF. Drawing the rest from reference TRBV5-1 and TRBJ1-2, the complete variable domain is KAGVTQTPRYLIKTRGQQVTLSCSPISGHRSVSWYQQTPGQGLQFLFEYFSETQRNKGNFPGRFSGRQFSNSRSEMNVSTLELGDSALYLCASSLGLLYGYTFGSGTRLTVV.